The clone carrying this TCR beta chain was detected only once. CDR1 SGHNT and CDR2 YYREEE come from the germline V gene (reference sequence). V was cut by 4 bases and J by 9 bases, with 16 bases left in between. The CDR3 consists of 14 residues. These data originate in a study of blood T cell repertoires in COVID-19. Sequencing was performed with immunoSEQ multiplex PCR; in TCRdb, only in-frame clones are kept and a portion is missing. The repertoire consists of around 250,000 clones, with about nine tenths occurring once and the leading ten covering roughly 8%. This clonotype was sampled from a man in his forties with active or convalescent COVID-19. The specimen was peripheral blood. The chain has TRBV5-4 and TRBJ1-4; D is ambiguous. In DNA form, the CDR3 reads TGTGCCAGCAGCCCGGACTCCAAAGAGCAAAAACTGTTTTTT. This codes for CASSPDSKEQKLFF.